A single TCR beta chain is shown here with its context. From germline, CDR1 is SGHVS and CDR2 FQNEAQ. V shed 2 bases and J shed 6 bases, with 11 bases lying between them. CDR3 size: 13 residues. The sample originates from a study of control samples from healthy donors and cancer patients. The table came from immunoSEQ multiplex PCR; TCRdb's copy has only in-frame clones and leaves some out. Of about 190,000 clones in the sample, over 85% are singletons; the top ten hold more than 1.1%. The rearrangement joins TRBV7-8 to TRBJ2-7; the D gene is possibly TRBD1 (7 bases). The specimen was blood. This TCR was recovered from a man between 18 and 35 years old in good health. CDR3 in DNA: TGTGCCAGCAGCTTACGACAGGGAGGCGAGCAGTACTTC. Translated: CASSLRQGGEQYF.